This record covers a single T cell receptor (beta chain). The antigen remains unidentified. The PCR was carried out with 60 Vbeta primers and 13 Jbeta primers. Clones were read by immunoSEQ multiplex PCR, and TCRdb kept only the in-frame ones, dropping some. The table has about 67,000 clones, roughly 65% seen once. The data were obtained in a study of cytomegalovirus exposure and HLA in healthy donors. General study findings and limits: No immune exposure information besides CMV serostatus was available. Across donors, sequencing depth was assumed by presence/absence analyses to be roughly uniform. The classifier reportedly diagnosed cytomegalovirus status with high specificity and sensitivity.

Deletions cut 3 bases from V and 3 bases from J, with 12 bases between. The CDR3 extends over 14 amino acids. CDR1 and CDR2 from the germline V gene are SNHLY and FYNNEI. Sequences were obtained from PBMCs. This chain joins TRBV2 and TRBJ2-7; D possibly corresponds to TRBD2 (5 bases). The receptor was isolated from a woman aged 25 to 39 in good health and CMV-seronegative. The CDR3 is CASSDTRAGYEQYF. The CDR3 bases are TGTGCCAGCAGTGATACTAGGGCAGGCTACGAGCAGTACTTC.